A selection of T cell receptor beta chains follows, all from one sample in a study of T-cell memory formation after mild COVID-19. TCRdb reprocessed the 5' RACE reads via MiXCR and lists one record per CDR3 protein. The sample includes 550,000 to 700,000 distinct CDR3 sequences, 18% of them seen just once. The sequencing sample was made of PBMCs or a T cell subset sorted from them (not recorded which). Every receptor here comes from an adult woman who had mild COVID-19 (a few samples of this study predate the infection). Cell type and time point are not known. CDR3s include the opening cysteine and the closing phenylalanine or tryptophan. Each record gives: D gene, J gene, V gene, clone size, CDR3 DNA, CDR3 protein. A D gene is named only where the DNA matches it firmly. Rows may omit the clone size; those that give it use once, few, many or a size class.

D: NA; J: TRBJ2-2; V: TRBV28; size: few; DNA: TGTGCCAGCAGTTCCCCCGGGACCGGGGAGCTGTTTTTT; CDR3: CASSSPGTGELFF
D: NA; J: TRBJ1-2; V: TRBV7-9; size: NA; DNA: TGTGCCAGCAGCTTATTCGACACAGGCTATGGCTACACCTTC; CDR3: CASSLFDTGYGYTF
D: NA; J: TRBJ2-3; V: TRBV20-1; size: NA; DNA: TGCAGTGCTAGAGGGGGATTCCAAGATACGCAGTATTTT; CDR3: CSARGGFQDTQYF
D: TRBD1; J: TRBJ1-5; V: TRBV20-1; size: few; DNA: TGCAGTGCGGCCGGGACAGGGATTCAGCCCCAGCATTTT; CDR3: CSAAGTGIQPQHF
D: TRBD2; J: TRBJ2-5; V: TRBV20-1; size: many; DNA: TGCAGTGCTAGAACGACTAGCGGGGGGGCGGGGGAGACCCAGTACTTC; CDR3: CSARTTSGGAGETQYF
D: TRBD2; J: TRBJ2-3; V: TRBV2; size: NA; DNA: TGTGCCAGCAGTGGGTGGACTAGCGCCGCAGATACGCAGTATTTT; CDR3: CASSGWTSAADTQYF
D: NA; J: TRBJ1-5; V: TRBV12-3/TRBV12-4; size: NA; DNA: TGTGCCAGCTCGAAGGGGTCAGGGCCTAATCAGCCCCAGCATTTT; CDR3: CASSKGSGPNQPQHF
D: NA; J: TRBJ1-1; V: TRBV12-3/TRBV12-4; size: NA; DNA: TGTGCCAGCAGTTTTTACCTCCACACTGAAGCTTTCTTT; CDR3: CASSFYLHTEAFF
D: NA; J: TRBJ1-5; V: TRBV19; size: NA; DNA: TGTGCCAGTAGTAAGTCAGGGGATCTTCAGCCCCAGCATTTT; CDR3: CASSKSGDLQPQHF
D: NA; J: TRBJ2-7; V: TRBV4-2; size: NA; DNA: TGTGCCAGCAGCGCCACTAGTGGTGTCTACGAGCAGTACTTC; CDR3: CASSATSGVYEQYF
D: NA; J: TRBJ2-3; V: TRBV3-1; size: few; DNA: TGTGCCAGCAGCCAAGGACTTTTCTCGGGGGATACGCAGTATTTT; CDR3: CASSQGLFSGDTQYF
D: NA; J: TRBJ2-2; V: TRBV15; size: NA; DNA: TGTGCCACCAGCGGGGGCGGCGGGAACACCGGGGAGCTGTTTTTT; CDR3: CATSGGGGNTGELFF
D: TRBD1; J: TRBJ2-7; V: TRBV14; size: NA; DNA: TGTGCCAGCAGCCCCGGACAGGGGAGGCTTGGGAGAGAGCAGTACTTC; CDR3: CASSPGQGRLGREQYF
D: NA; J: TRBJ2-1; V: TRBV5-6; size: few; DNA: TGTGCCAGCAGGAGGGACTCCTCGGGTGAGCAGTTCTTC; CDR3: CASRRDSSGEQFF
D: TRBD1; J: TRBJ2-2; V: TRBV29-1; size: NA; DNA: TGCAGCGTTGGTTACAGGGGACGCACCGGGGAGCTGTTTTTT; CDR3: CSVGYRGRTGELFF
D: NA; J: TRBJ2-3; V: TRBV2; size: NA; DNA: TGTGCCAGCAGTGAAGCGATGACAGGTAGCACAGATACGCAGTATTTT; CDR3: CASSEAMTGSTDTQYF
D: NA; J: TRBJ1-4; V: TRBV10-3; size: few; DNA: TGTGCCATCAGTGAGTCGGGGGACATCACCGGTTCGGTTTTT; CDR3: CAISESGDITGSVF
D: NA; J: TRBJ2-1; V: TRBV2; size: few; DNA: TGTGCCAGTAGAGCGATCAGAGGGAGCTCCTACAATGAGCAGTTCTTC; CDR3: CASRAIRGSSYNEQFF
D: NA; J: TRBJ2-3; V: TRBV7-9; size: few; DNA: TGTGCCAGCAGCTTCGCCCGGGCAGATACGCAGTATTTT; CDR3: CASSFARADTQYF
D: NA; J: TRBJ1-5; V: TRBV20-1; size: few; DNA: TGCAGTGCTAGAGATACGGGCAATAGCAATCAGCCCCAGCATTTT; CDR3: CSARDTGNSNQPQHF
D: NA; J: TRBJ1-1; V: TRBV24-1; size: few; DNA: TGTGCCACCAGTGATACCCGGGGCACTGAAGCTTTCTTT; CDR3: CATSDTRGTEAFF
D: NA; J: TRBJ2-2; V: TRBV12-5; size: NA; DNA: TGTGCTAGTGGTTTGAGTGGCGGGGCGGACGGGGAGCTGTTTTTT; CDR3: CASGLSGGADGELFF
D: NA; J: TRBJ2-3; V: TRBV5-6; size: NA; DNA: TGTGCCAGCAGCTTGGCATGGGACACCTCCTACCCCACAGATACGCAGTATTTT; CDR3: CASSLAWDTSYPTDTQYF
D: TRBD2; J: TRBJ2-1; V: TRBV15; size: NA; DNA: TGTGCCACCAGCAGAGGGGTAGCGGGAGGGAATGAGCAGTTCTTC; CDR3: CATSRGVAGGNEQFF
D: NA; J: TRBJ2-1; V: TRBV6-5; size: NA; DNA: TGTGCCAGCAGGCCCCTAGGGCAGAGCTCCTACAATGAGCAGTTCTTC; CDR3: CASRPLGQSSYNEQFF
D: NA; J: TRBJ1-5; V: TRBV7-2; size: NA; DNA: TGTGCCAGCAGATCCGGGCCGGATAGCAATCAGCCCCAGCATTTT; CDR3: CASRSGPDSNQPQHF
D: TRBD2; J: TRBJ2-1; V: TRBV20-1; size: few; DNA: TGCAGTGCTAGACCACCGCCAACAAGACTAGCGGACCACAATGAGCAGTTCTTC; CDR3: CSARPPPTRLADHNEQFF
D: NA; J: TRBJ1-3; V: TRBV29-1; size: few; DNA: TGCAGCGTTGTGCCAGGCTCCTCTGGAAACACCATATATTTT; CDR3: CSVVPGSSGNTIYF
D: TRBD2; J: TRBJ2-1; V: TRBV24-1; size: few; DNA: TGTGCCACCAGTGGTCAGACTAGCGGGAGCTCCTACAATGAGCAGTTCTTC; CDR3: CATSGQTSGSSYNEQFF
D: NA; J: TRBJ2-3; V: TRBV5-6; size: few; DNA: TGTGCCAGCGGGCGAAGGGGAAGCACAGATACGCAGTATTTT; CDR3: CASGRRGSTDTQYF
D: NA; J: TRBJ2-7; V: TRBV10-3; size: NA; DNA: TGTGCCATCAGTGACCCGGTTCCCTACTACGAGCAGTACTTC; CDR3: CAISDPVPYYEQYF
D: NA; J: TRBJ2-5; V: TRBV7-2; size: many; DNA: TGTGCCAGCAGCCAGTCCGGTCTTTTCCAAGAGACCCAGTACTTC; CDR3: CASSQSGLFQETQYF
D: NA; J: TRBJ2-3; V: TRBV19; size: few; DNA: TGTGCCAGTAGTATATATTCGCCCACAGATACGCAGTATTTT; CDR3: CASSIYSPTDTQYF
D: TRBD1; J: TRBJ2-7; V: TRBV5-1; size: many; DNA: TGCGCCAGCGGGACAGGGTCGATCTACGAGCAGTACTTC; CDR3: CASGTGSIYEQYF
D: NA; J: TRBJ1-1; V: TRBV2; size: NA; DNA: TGTGCCAGCACAAAGGGACTGATGAACACTGAAGCTTTCTTT; CDR3: CASTKGLMNTEAFF
D: NA; J: TRBJ2-7; V: TRBV14; size: few; DNA: TGTGCCAGCAGCAGGATACACTACGAGCAGTACTTC; CDR3: CASSRIHYEQYF
D: NA; J: TRBJ2-2; V: TRBV7-2; size: NA; DNA: TGTGCCAGCAGCACCCGGACCAGGGACTTGAACACCGGGGAGCTGTTTTTT; CDR3: CASSTRTRDLNTGELFF